This T cell receptor beta chain was captured by sequencing in a study of metastatic and nonmetastatic thyroid tumors (dated by TCRdb to about 2020). Context from the whole study: Repertoires from peripheral blood and from tumor or nodule tissue samples of malignant and benign thyroid patients were compared.

Before undergoing thyroid surgery, none of the patients had been given any kind of treatment. The study retrospectively analysed patient clinical samples collected from 2012 to 2018 using T-cell receptor beta sequencing. The CDR3 covers 13 residues, taking in both the cysteine and the phenylalanine. Here the CDR3 DNA is all that survives: 39 bases in frame from base 1. The germline V gene provides CDR1 SNHLY and CDR2 FYNNEI. V has 4 bases trimmed and J has 3 bases trimmed; junction bases matching no gene number 1. The library was made by PCR. For sequencing, an Illumina HiSeq 4000 was employed. High-throughput sequencing was used to profile the CDR3 region of the TCR beta-chain in every patient. The paper's processing steps were these. The researchers built a classifier to tell apart papillary thyroid cancer patients with distant metastasis, based on CDR3 differences among clinicopathological groups. The Shannon index was used to measure repertoire diversity, and the Morisita-Horn index was used to measure how similar tumor and blood repertoires were. The public reads were reprocessed in TCRdb via fastp at Q25 and MiXCR, keeping in-frame beta chains. TCRdb assigned the V and J calls; the authors' analysis was not used. This sample is represented by about 4,400 clones; roughly a third of them were singletons. The leading ten clones occupy 38% of the sample.

This clone is assessed as medium-sized (0.01 to 0.1%). No antigen is known for it. The sample holds no much larger clone one base away, and base qualities are not on file. Results the study describes overall, beyond this receptor: In both blood and tumor samples, malignant tumors were reported to have significantly higher TCR beta diversity than benign nodules.

Sequenced material: adjacent normal tissue. The TCR sequence derives from a male donor with papillary thyroid cancer or a benign thyroid nodule (not recorded which). Some clones in this sample may be carry-over from other donors' samples. This sequence uses TRBV2 and TRBJ2-5; 8 of the junction bases match TRBD2. The CDR3 amino acid sequence is: CASSGGLEETQYF. In nucleotide form, the sequence is TGTGCCAGCAGTGGGGGACTAGAAGAGACCCAGTACTTC.